The entry below describes one T cell receptor beta chain. Trimming left V 1 base short and J 6 bases short, with 22 bases between. This CDR3 contains 18 residues. The V gene's germline CDR1 is MDHEN and CDR2 SYDVKM. This entry belongs to a study of CD4+ T cells in melanoma. The data were produced by immunoSEQ multiplex PCR, yet TCRdb's version contains in-frame clones alone and is incomplete. The sample lists around 100,000 clones, 92% occurring once. This clonotype originated in a human donor with melanoma. V usage is TRBV28 and J usage is TRBJ1-5, with D possibly matching TRBD1 (5 bases). Sequencing input: peripheral blood. This CDR3 reads CASSLLGPDSKRRQPQHF. In DNA, the CDR3 is TGTGCCAGCAGTTTATTGGGTCCCGACAGTAAGAGGCGTCAGCCCCAGCATTTT.